The rows below give T cell receptor beta chains drawn from one sample of a study of a mutant IDH1 vaccine in newly diagnosed glioma. Their recognized antigens are unknown. Method: immunoSEQ multiplex PCR; TCRdb's copy keeps in-frame clones and lacks some. The repertoire has 30,000 to 35,000 clones, about 86% of them found once; the top ten carry about 24%. The sample consisted of PBMCs, taken from a glioma patient whose treatment included an IDH1 peptide vaccine. Source of these receptors: a man under 40 with glioma. CDR3s include the opening cysteine and the closing phenylalanine or tryptophan. D genes are given only for firm matches.

>TRBV6-5|TRBD1
CASRVRGLNTEAFF
>TRBV9|.
CASSVAIGENYEQYF
>TRBV14|.
CASSPRVDSPLHF
>TRBV28|TRBD1
CASSSRDRDSPLHF
>TRBV5-1|TRBD1
CASSPTGENQPQHF
>TRBV6-6|TRBD1
CASSFPRDRINTEAFF
>TRBV10-3|TRBD1
CATVGTDSNQPQHF
>TRBV7-2|.
CASSPGTYNEQFF
>TRBV9|TRBD1
CASSVGQGAEEQYF
>TRBV6-5|.
CASSPGGDDGYTF
>TRBV7-8|.
CASSSRYSNQPQHF
>TRBV29-1|TRBD1
CSARDRDYEQYF
>TRBV27|.
CASSFRGGNSPLHF
>TRBV6-6|.
CASSSSGLGGYTF
>TRBV6-1|TRBD1
CASSGQGARNEKLFF
>TRBV30|.
CAWSRNTGYEQYF
>TRBV7-8|TRBD1
CASSSRDLGGPEAFF
>TRBV6-1|TRBD1
CASSEPRGRYGYTF
>TRBV9|TRBD1
CASSVMGQGNSPLHF
>TRBV28|TRBD1
CASSSPRQGNYEQYF
>TRBV4-1|TRBD2
CASSQDPPGLAQETQYF
>TRBV13|TRBD2
CASSISGTGGGGLQTQYF
>TRBV28|.
CASSLGSGAKLEQYF
>TRBV6-1|.
CASSLIGGYNTEAFF
>TRBV30|.
CAQWVNYGYTF
>TRBV29-1|.
CSVEGAQRDTQYF
>TRBV6-5|.
CASTRDTSANYGYTF
>TRBV4-1|.
CASSQAPGYPGPDGETQYF
>TRBV10-2|.
CASSTGNYNSPLHF
>TRBV4-1|.
CASSQANLGWVTEAFF
>TRBV7-2|.
CASSRDSPTGELFF
>TRBV19|TRBD1
CASTPTGVQNQPQHF
>TRBV28|.
CASRIPDTQTGYTF
>TRBV9|.
CASSVVDTTGELFF
>TRBV6-5|TRBD1
CASSLGTGGEKLFF
>TRBV9|.
CASSSPGAWNTEAFF
>TRBV19|.
CASSIRTAENNEQFF
>TRBV7-8|TRBD1
CASSATGDEAFF
>TRBV29-1|.
CSVLDRNTIYF
>TRBV6-6|.
CASSYSSEQYF
>TRBV5-1|.
CASSLSGVLIGGTEAFF
>TRBV5-5|.
CASSTPDSPFYTF
>TRBV6-5|.
CASRVGGRPTDTQYF
>TRBV2|.
CASSEERQSNYGYTF
>TRBV6-1|.
CASGGGGLNTGELFF
>TRBV7-9|TRBD1
CASSSWTGYNEKLFF
>TRBV28|TRBD2
CASTPGGGRYEQYF
>TRBV27|TRBD1
CASSLRGQGFYEQYF
>TRBV9|TRBD1
CASSLGTGGAIYGYTF
>TRBV29-1|.
CSVLAWGVSETQYF
>TRBV30|.
CASRAENTEAFF
>TRBV27|.
CASSLVTGANVLTF
>TRBV5-6|TRBD1
CASTFGTASYEQYF
>TRBV27|TRBD1
CASSPWGQDEKLFF
>TRBV27|.
CASSTARTETQYF
>TRBV7-8|.
CASSLVGEAAGQNTEAFF
>TRBV5-1|TRBD1
CASSSGTGGNYGYTF
>TRBV19|TRBD1
CASSRGTGFPLYGYTF
>TRBV5-1|TRBD1
CASSLDRGETQYF